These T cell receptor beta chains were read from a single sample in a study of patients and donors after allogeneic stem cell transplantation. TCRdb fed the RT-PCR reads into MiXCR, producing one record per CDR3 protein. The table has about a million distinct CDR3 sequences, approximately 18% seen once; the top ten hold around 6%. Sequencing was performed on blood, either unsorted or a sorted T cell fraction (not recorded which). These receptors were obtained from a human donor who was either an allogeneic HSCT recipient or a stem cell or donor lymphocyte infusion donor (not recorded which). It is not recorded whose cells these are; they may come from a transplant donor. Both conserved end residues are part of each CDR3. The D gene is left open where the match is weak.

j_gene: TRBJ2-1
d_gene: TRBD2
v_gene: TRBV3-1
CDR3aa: CASSQIAGLSVNEQFF

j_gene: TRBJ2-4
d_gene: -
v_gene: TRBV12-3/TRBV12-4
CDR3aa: CASSLPKNIQYF

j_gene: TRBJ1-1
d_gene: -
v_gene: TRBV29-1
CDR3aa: CSVGTPGELTEAFF

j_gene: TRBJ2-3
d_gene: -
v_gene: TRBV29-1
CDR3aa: CSLRDTGGTDTQYF

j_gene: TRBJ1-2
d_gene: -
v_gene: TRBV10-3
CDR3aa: CAISVIREEGYTF

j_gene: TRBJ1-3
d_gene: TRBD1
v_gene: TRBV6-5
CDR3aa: CASSYSTGGGNTIYF

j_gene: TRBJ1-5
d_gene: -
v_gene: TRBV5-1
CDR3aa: CASSLAGDSGQPQHF

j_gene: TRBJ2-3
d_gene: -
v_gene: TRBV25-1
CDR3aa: CASSVTGLDTQYF

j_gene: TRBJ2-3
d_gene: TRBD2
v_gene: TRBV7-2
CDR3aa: CASSHGTSGGAPDTQYF

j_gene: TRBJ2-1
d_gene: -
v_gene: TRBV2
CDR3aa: CASCSLQAYNDEQFF

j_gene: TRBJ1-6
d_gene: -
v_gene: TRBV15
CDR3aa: CATSRDRGEGNSPLHF

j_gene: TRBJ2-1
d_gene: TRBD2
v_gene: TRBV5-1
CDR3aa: CASSRTSGVSYNEQFF

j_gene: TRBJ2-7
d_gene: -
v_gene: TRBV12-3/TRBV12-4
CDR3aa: CASTLERDEQYF

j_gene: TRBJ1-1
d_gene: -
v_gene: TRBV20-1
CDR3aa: CSASFQGTEAFF

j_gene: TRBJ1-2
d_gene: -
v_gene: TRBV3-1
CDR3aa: CASKEGRGSGYGYTF

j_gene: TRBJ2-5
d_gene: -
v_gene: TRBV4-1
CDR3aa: CASSQGLQETQYF

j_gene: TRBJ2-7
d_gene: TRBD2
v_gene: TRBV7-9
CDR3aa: CASSLGGSASYEQYF

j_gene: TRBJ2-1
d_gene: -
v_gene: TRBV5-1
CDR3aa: CASSLLQGGGNEQFF

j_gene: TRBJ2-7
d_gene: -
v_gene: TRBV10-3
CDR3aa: CAISESPKLGNEQYF

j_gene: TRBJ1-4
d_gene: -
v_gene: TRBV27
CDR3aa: CASKGTVYEKLFF

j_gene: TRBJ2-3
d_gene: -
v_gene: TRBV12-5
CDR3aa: CASGLSSTDTQYF